This T cell receptor beta chain was captured by sequencing in a study of CD8+ T cells in alopecia areata. V was pared by 2 bases and J by 5 bases, with 15 bases between. CDR1 is MGHDK and CDR2 is SYGVNS in the germline V gene. The CDR3 totals 16 residues. Following extraction, RNA underwent reverse transcription to cDNA, which served as the sequencing template. The table came from immunoSEQ multiplex PCR; TCRdb's copy has only in-frame clones and leaves some out. The table includes 150,000 to 180,000 clones, 40% to 60% detected once. Sequencing was performed on CD8+ T cells sorted from blood, taken at week 0. The chain has TRBV25-1 and TRBJ2-2; unclear D gene. This sequence originates from a human donor with alopecia areata. This chain's CDR3 is CASSEIDLTGTGELFF. CDR3 in DNA: TGTGCCAGCAGTGAAATAGACCTAACTGGTACCGGGGAGCTGTTTTTT.